Detailed here is one TCR beta chain. This sample stems from a study of T cells in localized non-small cell lung cancer. The CDR3 loop spans 13 amino acids. Germline-derived CDR1 and CDR2 are SGHTA and FQGNSA. The ends lost 5 bases at V and 4 bases at J; junction bases unmatched: 3. The data were produced by immunoSEQ multiplex PCR, yet TCRdb's version contains in-frame clones alone and is incomplete. The sample includes roughly 16,000 clones, 85% to 90% of them seen just once. The clonotype comes from a female donor older than 55 with stage I squamous cell lung carcinoma. The chain carries TRBV7-2 and TRBJ1-1, with 8 positions matching TRBD1. The sequencing here drew on peripheral blood, taken before any cancer treatment. Here the CDR3 DNA reads TGTGCCAGCAGCACCAGGGGGCGCACTGAAGCTTTCTTT. Its protein is CASSTRGRTEAFF. Using reference TRBV7-2 and TRBJ1-1 for the parts outside the CDR3, the full variable domain is GAGVSQSPSNKVTEKGKDVELRCDPISGHTALYWYRQSLGQGLEFLIYFQGNSAPDKSGLPSDRFSAERTGGSVSTLTIQRTQQEDSAVYLCASSTRGRTEAFFGQGTRLTVV.